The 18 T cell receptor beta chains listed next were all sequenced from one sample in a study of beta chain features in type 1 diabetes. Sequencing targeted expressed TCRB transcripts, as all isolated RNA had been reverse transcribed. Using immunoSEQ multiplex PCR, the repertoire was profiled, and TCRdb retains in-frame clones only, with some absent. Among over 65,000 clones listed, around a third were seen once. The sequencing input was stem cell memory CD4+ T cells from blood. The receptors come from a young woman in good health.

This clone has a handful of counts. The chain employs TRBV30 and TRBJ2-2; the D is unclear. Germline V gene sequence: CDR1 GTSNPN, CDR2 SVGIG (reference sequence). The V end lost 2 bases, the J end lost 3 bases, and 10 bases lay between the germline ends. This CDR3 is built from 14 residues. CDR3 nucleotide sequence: TGTGCCTGGAGTTCCTATACGGACACCGGGGAGCTGTTTTTT. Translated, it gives CAWSSYTDTGELFF.

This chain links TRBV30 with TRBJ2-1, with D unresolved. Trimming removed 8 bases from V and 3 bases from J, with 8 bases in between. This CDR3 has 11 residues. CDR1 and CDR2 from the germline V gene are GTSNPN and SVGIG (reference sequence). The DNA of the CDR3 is TGTGCCCGGCGGAGCTACAATGAGCAGTTCTTC. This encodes CARRSYNEQFF.

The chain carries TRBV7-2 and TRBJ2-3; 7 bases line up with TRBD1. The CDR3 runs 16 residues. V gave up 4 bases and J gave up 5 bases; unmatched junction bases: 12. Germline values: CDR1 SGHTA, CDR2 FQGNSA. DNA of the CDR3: TGTGCCAGCAGCTACCCGACAGGGTTGCAAATAGATACGCAGTATTTT. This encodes CASSYPTGLQIDTQYF.

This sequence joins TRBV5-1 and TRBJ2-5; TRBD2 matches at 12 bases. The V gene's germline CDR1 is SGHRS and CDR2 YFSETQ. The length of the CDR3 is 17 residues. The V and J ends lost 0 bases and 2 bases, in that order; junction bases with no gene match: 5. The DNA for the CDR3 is TGCGCCAGCAGCTTGGCGGCGCTAGCGGGGGGGCAAGAGACCCAGTACTTC. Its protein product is CASSLAALAGGQETQYF.

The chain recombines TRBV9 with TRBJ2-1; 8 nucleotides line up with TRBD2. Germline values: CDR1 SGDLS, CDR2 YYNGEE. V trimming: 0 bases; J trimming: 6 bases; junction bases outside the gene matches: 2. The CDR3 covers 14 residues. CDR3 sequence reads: CASSVAGTSNEQFF. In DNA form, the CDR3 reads TGTGCCAGCAGCGTAGCCGGGACTAGCAATGAGCAGTTCTTC. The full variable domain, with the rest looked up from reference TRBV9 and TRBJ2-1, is DSGVTQTPKHLITATGQRVTLRCSPRSGDLSVYWYQQSLDQGLQFLIQYYNGEERAKGNILERFSAQQFPDLHSELNLSSLELGDSALYFCASSVAGTSNEQFFGPGTRLTVL.

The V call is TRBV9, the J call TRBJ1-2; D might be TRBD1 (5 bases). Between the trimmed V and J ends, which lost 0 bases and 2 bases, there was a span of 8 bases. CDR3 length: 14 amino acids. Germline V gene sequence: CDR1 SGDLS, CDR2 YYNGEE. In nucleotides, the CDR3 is TGTGCCAGCAGCGTAGATCGGGGGAACTATGGCTACACCTTC. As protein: CASSVDRGNYGYTF. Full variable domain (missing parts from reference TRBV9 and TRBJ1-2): DSGVTQTPKHLITATGQRVTLRCSPRSGDLSVYWYQQSLDQGLQFLIQYYNGEERAKGNILERFSAQQFPDLHSELNLSSLELGDSALYFCASSVDRGNYGYTFGSGTRLTVV.

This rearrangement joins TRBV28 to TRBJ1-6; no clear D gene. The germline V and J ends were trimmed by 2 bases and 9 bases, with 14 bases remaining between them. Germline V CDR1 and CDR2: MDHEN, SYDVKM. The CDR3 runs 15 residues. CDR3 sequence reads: CASSLNGVGVSPLHF. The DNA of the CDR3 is TGTGCCAGCAGTTTAAATGGGGTCGGGGTTTCACCCCTCCACTTT. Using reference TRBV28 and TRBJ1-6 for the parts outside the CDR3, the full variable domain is DVKVTQSSRYLVKRTGEKVFLECVQDMDHENMFWYRQDPGLGLRLIYFSYDVKMKEKGDIPEGYSVSREKKERFSLILESASTNQTSMYLCASSLNGVGVSPLHFGNGTRLTVT.

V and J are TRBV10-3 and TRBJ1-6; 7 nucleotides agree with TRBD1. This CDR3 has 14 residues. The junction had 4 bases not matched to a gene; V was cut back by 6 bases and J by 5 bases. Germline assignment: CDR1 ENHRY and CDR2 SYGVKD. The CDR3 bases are TGTGCCATCAGCCGGGACAGAGATAATTCACCCCTCCACTTT. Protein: CAISRDRDNSPLHF.

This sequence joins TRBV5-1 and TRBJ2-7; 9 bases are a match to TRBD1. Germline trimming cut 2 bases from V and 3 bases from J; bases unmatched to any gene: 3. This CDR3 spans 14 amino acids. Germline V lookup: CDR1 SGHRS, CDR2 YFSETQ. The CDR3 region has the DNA TGCGCCAGCAGCTTTGCGGACAGGGGCTACGAGCAGTACTTC. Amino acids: CASSFADRGYEQYF.

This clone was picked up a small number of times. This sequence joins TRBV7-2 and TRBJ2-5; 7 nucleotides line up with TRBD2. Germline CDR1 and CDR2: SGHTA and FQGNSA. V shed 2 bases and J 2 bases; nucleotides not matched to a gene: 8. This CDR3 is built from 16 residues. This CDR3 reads CASSLLGGGTQETQYF. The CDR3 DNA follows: TGTGCCAGCAGCTTACTCGGCGGGGGAACGCAAGAGACCCAGTACTTC.

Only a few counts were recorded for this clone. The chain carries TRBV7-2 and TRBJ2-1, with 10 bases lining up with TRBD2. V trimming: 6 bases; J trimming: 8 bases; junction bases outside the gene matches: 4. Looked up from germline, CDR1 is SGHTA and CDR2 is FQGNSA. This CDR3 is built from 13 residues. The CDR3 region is CASRLAGVYEQFF. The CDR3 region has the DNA TGTGCCAGCAGGCTAGCGGGAGTTTATGAGCAGTTCTTC.

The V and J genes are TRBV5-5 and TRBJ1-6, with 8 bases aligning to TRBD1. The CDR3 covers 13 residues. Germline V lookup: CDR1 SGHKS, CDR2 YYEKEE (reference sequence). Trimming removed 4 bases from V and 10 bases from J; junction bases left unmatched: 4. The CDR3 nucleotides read TGTGCCAGCAGCCTGACAGGGGAATCACCCCTCCACTTT. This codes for CASSLTGESPLHF.

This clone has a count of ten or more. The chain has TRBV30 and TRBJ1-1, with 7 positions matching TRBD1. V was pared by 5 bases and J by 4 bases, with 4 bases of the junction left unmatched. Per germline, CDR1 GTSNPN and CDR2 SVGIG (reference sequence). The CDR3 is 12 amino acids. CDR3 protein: CAWGDRVTEAFF. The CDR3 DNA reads TGTGCCTGGGGCGACAGGGTCACTGAAGCTTTCTTT.

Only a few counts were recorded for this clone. CDR3 residues: CAIGQDYYEQYF. The CDR3 region has the DNA TGTGCCATTGGACAGGACTATTACGAGCAGTACTTC. The V call is TRBV15, the J call TRBJ2-7; D may be TRBD1 (7 bases). This CDR3 is built from 12 residues. Germline CDR1 is LNHNV and CDR2 is YYDKDF (reference sequence). Trimming pared 10 bases from V and 4 bases from J, leaving 14 bases between.

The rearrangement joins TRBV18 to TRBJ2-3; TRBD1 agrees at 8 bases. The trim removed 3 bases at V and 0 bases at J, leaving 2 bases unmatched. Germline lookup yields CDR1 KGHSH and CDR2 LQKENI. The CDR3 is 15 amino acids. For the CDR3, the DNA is TGTGCCAGCTCACCGGGACAGGCTAGCACAGATACGCAGTATTTT. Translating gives CASSPGQASTDTQYF.

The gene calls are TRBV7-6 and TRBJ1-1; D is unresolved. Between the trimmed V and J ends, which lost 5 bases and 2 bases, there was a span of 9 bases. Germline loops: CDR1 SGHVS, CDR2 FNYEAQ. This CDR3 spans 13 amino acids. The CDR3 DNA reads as TGTGCCAGCAGCCAAATGGCTAACACTGAAGCTTTCTTT. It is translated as CASSQMANTEAFF. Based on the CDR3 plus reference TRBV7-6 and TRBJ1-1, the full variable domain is GAGVSQSPRYKVTKRGQDVALRCDPISGHVSLYWYRQALGQGPEFLTYFNYEAQQDKSGLPNDRFSAERPEGSISTLTIQRTEQRDSAMYRCASSQMANTEAFFGQGTRLTVV.

Written as DNA, the CDR3 is TGTGCCAGTAGTATCCCTCGACAGGGAAGGGGGAGGAATGAGCAGTTCTTC. This gives the protein CASSIPRQGRGRNEQFF. The chain links TRBV19 to TRBJ2-1; TRBD1 might be the D (7 bases). This CDR3 region has 17 residues. V was clipped by 3 bases and J by 7 bases, with 22 bases between them. The V gene's germline CDR1 is LNHDA and CDR2 SQIVND (reference sequence).

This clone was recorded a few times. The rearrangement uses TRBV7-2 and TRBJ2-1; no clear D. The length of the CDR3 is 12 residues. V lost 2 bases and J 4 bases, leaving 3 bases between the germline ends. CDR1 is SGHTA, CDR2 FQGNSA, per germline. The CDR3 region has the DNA TGTGCCAGCAGCTTATCTTACAATGAGCAGTTCTTC. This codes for CASSLSYNEQFF.